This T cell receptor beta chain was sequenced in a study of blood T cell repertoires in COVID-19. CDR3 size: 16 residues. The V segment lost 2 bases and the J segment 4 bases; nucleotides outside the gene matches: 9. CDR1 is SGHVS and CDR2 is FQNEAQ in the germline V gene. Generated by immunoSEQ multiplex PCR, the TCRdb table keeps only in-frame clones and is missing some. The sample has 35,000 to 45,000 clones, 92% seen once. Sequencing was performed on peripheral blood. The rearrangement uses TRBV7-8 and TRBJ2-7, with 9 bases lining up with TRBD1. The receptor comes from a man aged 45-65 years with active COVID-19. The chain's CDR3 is CASSLYPSDRGYEQYF. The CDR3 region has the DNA TGTGCCAGCAGCTTATACCCCTCGGACAGGGGATACGAGCAGTACTTC. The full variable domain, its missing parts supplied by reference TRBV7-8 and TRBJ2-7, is GAGVSQSPRYKVAKRGQDVALRCDPISGHVSLFWYQQALGQGPEFLTYFQNEAQLDKSGLPSDRFFAERPEGSVSTLKIQRTQQEDSAVYLCASSLYPSDRGYEQYFGPGTRLTVT.